Listed below are T cell receptor beta chains from one sample, sequenced in a study of shared clonotypes between healthy human individuals. Only in-frame clones appear in the TCRdb table, and some are missing; sequencing was by immunoSEQ multiplex PCR. The sample gives around 2.1 million clones, approximately 96% of which show up once; over 0.1% is in the top ten. The sequenced sample was naive CD4+ T cells sorted from blood. The receptors were sampled from a young man in good health. The CDR3 runs from the conserved cysteine through the conserved F or W. Each record gives: clone size, J gene, V gene, CDR3 length, D gene, CDR3 DNA, CDR3 protein. D genes are given only for firm matches. The size field is filled for only some rows; it gives once, few, many or a size class.

clone size: -; J gene: TRBJ2-7; V gene: TRBV28; CDR3 length: 14; D gene: TRBD2; CDR3 DNA: TGTGCCAGCAGTTTGGATGATAGCGGGCGCGAGCAGTACTTC; CDR3 protein: CASSLDDSGREQYF
clone size: -; J gene: TRBJ1-4; V gene: TRBV2; CDR3 length: 14; D gene: TRBD1; CDR3 DNA: TGTGCCAGCAGGAAGGACAGGGATAATGAAAAACTGTTTTTT; CDR3 protein: CASRKDRDNEKLFF
clone size: -; J gene: TRBJ1-6; V gene: TRBV13; CDR3 length: 15; D gene: TRBD1; CDR3 DNA: TGTGCCAGCAGCTTACCCGGGACAGGGAAATCACCCCTCCACTTT; CDR3 protein: CASSLPGTGKSPLHF
clone size: -; J gene: TRBJ1-2; V gene: TRBV10-3; CDR3 length: 13; D gene: -; CDR3 DNA: TGTGCCATCAGTGAAAGAGGGGATGATGGCTACACCTTC; CDR3 protein: CAISERGDDGYTF
clone size: -; J gene: TRBJ2-5; V gene: TRBV10-2; CDR3 length: 16; D gene: -; CDR3 DNA: TGCGCCAGCAGTGCAGCGGGCGGGATGGGTCAAGAGACCCAGTACTTC; CDR3 protein: CASSAAGGMGQETQYF
clone size: once; J gene: TRBJ1-5; V gene: TRBV6-5; CDR3 length: 15; D gene: TRBD1; CDR3 DNA: TGTGCCAGCAGACATGACAGGGGAGAGAATCAGCCCCAGCATTTT; CDR3 protein: CASRHDRGENQPQHF
clone size: -; J gene: TRBJ1-1; V gene: TRBV7-9; CDR3 length: 14; D gene: -; CDR3 DNA: TGTGCCAGCAGCCGCGGGACACAGAACACTGAAGCTTTCTTT; CDR3 protein: CASSRGTQNTEAFF
clone size: -; J gene: TRBJ2-2; V gene: TRBV6-5; CDR3 length: 13; D gene: -; CDR3 DNA: TGTGCCAGCAGCCATCGTGGCGGCGGGGAGCTGTTTTTT; CDR3 protein: CASSHRGGGELFF
clone size: -; J gene: TRBJ2-3; V gene: TRBV28; CDR3 length: 17; D gene: -; CDR3 DNA: TGTGCCAGCAGTACCATGCCGGGACAAAGAGGGGCAGATACGCAGTATTTT; CDR3 protein: CASSTMPGQRGADTQYF
clone size: -; J gene: TRBJ1-4; V gene: TRBV6-1; CDR3 length: 15; D gene: TRBD1; CDR3 DNA: TGTGCCAGCAGTGATCAGGGGGCGGGTAATGAAAAACTGTTTTTT; CDR3 protein: CASSDQGAGNEKLFF
clone size: -; J gene: TRBJ2-1; V gene: TRBV28; CDR3 length: 15; D gene: TRBD2; CDR3 DNA: TGTGCCAGCAGCTCCCCTAGCGGGGGGGCTGATGAGCAGTTCTTC; CDR3 protein: CASSSPSGGADEQFF
clone size: -; J gene: TRBJ2-5; V gene: TRBV15; CDR3 length: 14; D gene: -; CDR3 DNA: TGTGCCACCAGCAGAGATCCTACGGGGGAGACCCAGTACTTC; CDR3 protein: CATSRDPTGETQYF
clone size: -; J gene: TRBJ2-7; V gene: TRBV4-1; CDR3 length: 17; D gene: -; CDR3 DNA: TGCGCCAGCAGCCAATCTAATCCGGGCCCACCGTCCTACGAGCAGTACTTC; CDR3 protein: CASSQSNPGPPSYEQYF
clone size: -; J gene: TRBJ2-1; V gene: TRBV7-2; CDR3 length: 19; D gene: TRBD2; CDR3 DNA: TGTGCCAGCAGTTTCTCCCCCGGGACTAGCGGGAGGTCCTACAATGAGCAGTTCTTC; CDR3 protein: CASSFSPGTSGRSYNEQFF
clone size: -; J gene: TRBJ2-2; V gene: TRBV27; CDR3 length: 16; D gene: -; CDR3 DNA: TGTGCCAGCAGTTTACGGTTCACCTCGGGCACCGGGGAGCTGTTTTTT; CDR3 protein: CASSLRFTSGTGELFF
clone size: -; J gene: TRBJ1-4; V gene: TRBV6-5; CDR3 length: 13; D gene: -; CDR3 DNA: TGTGCCAGCAGTCCCCGTTACGGTGAAAAACTGTTTTTT; CDR3 protein: CASSPRYGEKLFF
clone size: -; J gene: TRBJ2-3; V gene: TRBV6-1; CDR3 length: 15; D gene: TRBD1; CDR3 DNA: TGTGCCAGCAGTGAAAGGGGACAGGACACAGATACGCAGTATTTT; CDR3 protein: CASSERGQDTDTQYF
clone size: -; J gene: TRBJ1-3; V gene: TRBV10-3; CDR3 length: 14; D gene: -; CDR3 DNA: TGTGCCATCACTGCCTCTAACTGGGAGAGCACCATATATTTT; CDR3 protein: CAITASNWESTIYF
clone size: -; J gene: TRBJ1-1; V gene: TRBV11-2; CDR3 length: 14; D gene: TRBD1; CDR3 DNA: TGTGCCAGCAGCACTCGGGACAGGGGTCTAGAAGCTTTCTTT; CDR3 protein: CASSTRDRGLEAFF
clone size: -; J gene: TRBJ1-5; V gene: TRBV7-9; CDR3 length: 15; D gene: -; CDR3 DNA: TGTGCCAGCAGCCCCGGGGGGTATAGCAATCAGCCCCAGCATTTT; CDR3 protein: CASSPGGYSNQPQHF
clone size: -; J gene: TRBJ2-1; V gene: TRBV4-3; CDR3 length: 16; D gene: -; CDR3 DNA: TGCGCCAGCAGCCAAGAGAAGGATTGGGGCTACAATGAGCAGTTCTTC; CDR3 protein: CASSQEKDWGYNEQFF
clone size: -; J gene: TRBJ1-1; V gene: TRBV19; CDR3 length: 13; D gene: -; CDR3 DNA: TGTGCCAGTAGCTCAGAGCCTAATGGGGGAGCTTTCTTT; CDR3 protein: CASSSEPNGGAFF
clone size: once; J gene: TRBJ2-3; V gene: TRBV2; CDR3 length: 18; D gene: TRBD2; CDR3 DNA: TGTGCCAGCAGTGAGGGACTAGCGGGAGGGCCAAGCACAGATACGCAGTATTTT; CDR3 protein: CASSEGLAGGPSTDTQYF
clone size: once; J gene: TRBJ2-4; V gene: TRBV6-1; CDR3 length: 15; D gene: -; CDR3 DNA: TGTGCCAGCAGTAATTTACGGAGACTTGGGTACATTCAGTACTTC; CDR3 protein: CASSNLRRLGYIQYF
clone size: -; J gene: TRBJ2-6; V gene: TRBV7-9; CDR3 length: 17; D gene: TRBD1; CDR3 DNA: TGTGCCAGCAGCTTCGTCTGGGGACAGGCTGGGGCCAACGTCCTGACTTTC; CDR3 protein: CASSFVWGQAGANVLTF
clone size: -; J gene: TRBJ2-3; V gene: TRBV9; CDR3 length: 15; D gene: TRBD2; CDR3 DNA: TGTGCCAGCAGCGTAGACGGGGGGGCCGCAGATACGCAGTATTTT; CDR3 protein: CASSVDGGAADTQYF
clone size: -; J gene: TRBJ1-6; V gene: TRBV6-5; CDR3 length: 14; D gene: -; CDR3 DNA: TGTGCCAGCAAAATTCAGGGGTGGAATTCACCCCTCCACTTT; CDR3 protein: CASKIQGWNSPLHF
clone size: -; J gene: TRBJ1-2; V gene: TRBV5-1; CDR3 length: 13; D gene: -; CDR3 DNA: TGCGCCAGCAGCTTGCAGGGAGGGTATGGCTACACCTTC; CDR3 protein: CASSLQGGYGYTF
clone size: once; J gene: TRBJ2-7; V gene: TRBV7-2; CDR3 length: 16; D gene: TRBD2; CDR3 DNA: TGTGCCAGCAGCTTAGAATTTACTAGCGGGAGCTACGAGCAGTACTTC; CDR3 protein: CASSLEFTSGSYEQYF
clone size: -; J gene: TRBJ2-1; V gene: TRBV5-8; CDR3 length: 15; D gene: TRBD2; CDR3 DNA: TGTGCCAGCTATACGGGACTACTTTCCTACAATGAGCAGTTCTTC; CDR3 protein: CASYTGLLSYNEQFF
clone size: -; J gene: TRBJ2-7; V gene: TRBV9; CDR3 length: 16; D gene: -; CDR3 DNA: TGTGCCAGCAGCCCTCCGGGACTCGCCGACCGCTACGAGCAGTACTTC; CDR3 protein: CASSPPGLADRYEQYF
clone size: -; J gene: TRBJ2-5; V gene: TRBV2; CDR3 length: 15; D gene: -; CDR3 DNA: TGTGCCAGCAGTGAAGCGGGGGCACCCCAAGAGACCCAGTACTTC; CDR3 protein: CASSEAGAPQETQYF
clone size: -; J gene: TRBJ1-6; V gene: TRBV11-2; CDR3 length: 14; D gene: -; CDR3 DNA: TGTGCCAGCAGCTCCGGAGGCACGAGGAGGGCCCTCCACTTT; CDR3 protein: CASSSGGTRRALHF
clone size: -; J gene: TRBJ1-1; V gene: TRBV19; CDR3 length: 16; D gene: -; CDR3 DNA: TGTGCCAGTAGTATGCCCACAGGGAGGGGGAACACTGAAGCTTTCTTT; CDR3 protein: CASSMPTGRGNTEAFF
clone size: -; J gene: TRBJ1-6; V gene: TRBV2; CDR3 length: 11; D gene: -; CDR3 DNA: TGTGCCTCCTTGGGGGATTCACCCCTCCACTTT; CDR3 protein: CASLGDSPLHF
clone size: -; J gene: TRBJ1-2; V gene: TRBV6-6; CDR3 length: 12; D gene: -; CDR3 DNA: TGTGCCAGGAGTTCAGAGGGCTTTGGCTACACCTTC; CDR3 protein: CARSSEGFGYTF
clone size: -; J gene: TRBJ2-6; V gene: TRBV5-8; CDR3 length: 14; D gene: -; CDR3 DNA: TGTGCCAGCAGCTTGGGGTCTGGGGCCAACGTCCTGACTTTC; CDR3 protein: CASSLGSGANVLTF
clone size: -; J gene: TRBJ2-5; V gene: TRBV5-1; CDR3 length: 14; D gene: TRBD1; CDR3 DNA: TGCGCCAGCAGCCCCGGACAGGGGGGGGAGACCCAGTACTTC; CDR3 protein: CASSPGQGGETQYF
clone size: once; J gene: TRBJ2-7; V gene: TRBV2; CDR3 length: 12; D gene: TRBD1; CDR3 DNA: TGTGCCAGCGGGGACAGAACCTACGAGCAGTACTTC; CDR3 protein: CASGDRTYEQYF
clone size: -; J gene: TRBJ2-5; V gene: TRBV7-2; CDR3 length: 14; D gene: -; CDR3 DNA: TGTGCCAGCAGCTTTATTCGGGATGGAGAGACCCAGTACTTC; CDR3 protein: CASSFIRDGETQYF
clone size: -; J gene: TRBJ1-4; V gene: TRBV9; CDR3 length: 14; D gene: -; CDR3 DNA: TGTGCCAGCAGACCAACTGGGACGGGAGAAAAACTGTTTTTT; CDR3 protein: CASRPTGTGEKLFF
clone size: -; J gene: TRBJ2-7; V gene: TRBV2; CDR3 length: 12; D gene: TRBD1; CDR3 DNA: TGTGCCAGCGGGGGACAGGGGCCCGAGCAGTACTTC; CDR3 protein: CASGGQGPEQYF
clone size: -; J gene: TRBJ2-7; V gene: TRBV5-1; CDR3 length: 12; D gene: -; CDR3 DNA: TGCGCCAGCAGCCTCCAGGGTTCCGAGCAGTACTTC; CDR3 protein: CASSLQGSEQYF
clone size: once; J gene: TRBJ2-1; V gene: TRBV7-8; CDR3 length: 13; D gene: -; CDR3 DNA: TGTGCCAGCAGCCTAGTAGGCAAGGATGAGCAGTTCTTC; CDR3 protein: CASSLVGKDEQFF
clone size: -; J gene: TRBJ1-6; V gene: TRBV4-1; CDR3 length: 14; D gene: -; CDR3 DNA: TGCGCCAGCAGCCCTAGACAGGTTAATTCACCCCTCCACTTT; CDR3 protein: CASSPRQVNSPLHF
clone size: -; J gene: TRBJ2-1; V gene: TRBV6-1; CDR3 length: 14; D gene: -; CDR3 DNA: TGTGCCAGCGGTTTGATACGCTCCTACAATGAGCAGTTCTTC; CDR3 protein: CASGLIRSYNEQFF
clone size: -; J gene: TRBJ2-5; V gene: TRBV6-6; CDR3 length: 14; D gene: -; CDR3 DNA: TGTGCCAGCACCCGAAACCTGTACCAAGAGACCCAGTACTTC; CDR3 protein: CASTRNLYQETQYF
clone size: -; J gene: TRBJ2-5; V gene: TRBV30; CDR3 length: 13; D gene: -; CDR3 DNA: TGTGCCTGGAGTGTCCAGGGAAAAGAGACCCAGTACTTC; CDR3 protein: CAWSVQGKETQYF